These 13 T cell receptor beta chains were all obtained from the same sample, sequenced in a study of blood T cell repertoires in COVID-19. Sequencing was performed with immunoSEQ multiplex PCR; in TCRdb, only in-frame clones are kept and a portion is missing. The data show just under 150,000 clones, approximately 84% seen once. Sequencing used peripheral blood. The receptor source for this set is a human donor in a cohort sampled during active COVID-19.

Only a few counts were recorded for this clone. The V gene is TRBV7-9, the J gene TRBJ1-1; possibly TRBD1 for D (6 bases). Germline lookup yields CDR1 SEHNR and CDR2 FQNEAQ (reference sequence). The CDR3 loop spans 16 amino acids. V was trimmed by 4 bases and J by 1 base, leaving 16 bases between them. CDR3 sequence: CASSSLGQGRNTEAFF. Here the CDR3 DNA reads TGTGCCAGCAGCTCACTGGGGCAGGGGAGGAACACTGAAGCTTTCTTT.

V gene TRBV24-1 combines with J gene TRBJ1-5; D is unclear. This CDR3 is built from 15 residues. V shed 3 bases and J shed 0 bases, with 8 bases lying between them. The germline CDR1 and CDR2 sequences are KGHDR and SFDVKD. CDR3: CATSDHGSSNQPQHF. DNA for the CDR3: TGTGCCACCAGTGATCATGGGAGTAGCAATCAGCCCCAGCATTTT.

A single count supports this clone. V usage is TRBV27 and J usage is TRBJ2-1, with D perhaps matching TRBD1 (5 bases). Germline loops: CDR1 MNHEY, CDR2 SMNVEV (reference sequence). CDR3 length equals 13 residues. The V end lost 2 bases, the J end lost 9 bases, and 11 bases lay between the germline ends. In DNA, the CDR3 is TGTGCCAGCAGTTTAATAGGGGTGGGTGAGCAGTTCTTC. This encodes CASSLIGVGEQFF.

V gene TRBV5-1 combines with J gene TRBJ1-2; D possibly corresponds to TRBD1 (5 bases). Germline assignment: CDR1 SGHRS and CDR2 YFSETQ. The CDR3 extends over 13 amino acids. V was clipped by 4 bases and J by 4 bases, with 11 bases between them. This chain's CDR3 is CASSLTEVYGYTF. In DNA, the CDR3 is TGCGCCAGCAGCCTGACAGAGGTCTATGGCTACACCTTC.

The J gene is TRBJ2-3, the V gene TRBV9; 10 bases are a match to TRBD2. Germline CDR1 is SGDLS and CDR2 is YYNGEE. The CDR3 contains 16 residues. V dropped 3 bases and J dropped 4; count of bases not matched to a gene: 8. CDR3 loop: CASSGVSGRAADTQYF. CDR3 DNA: TGTGCCAGCAGCGGGGTAAGCGGGAGGGCCGCAGATACGCAGTATTTT. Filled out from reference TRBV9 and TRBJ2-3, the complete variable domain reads DSGVTQTPKHLITATGQRVTLRCSPRSGDLSVYWYQQSLDQGLQFLIQYYNGEERAKGNILERFSAQQFPDLHSELNLSSLELGDSALYFCASSGVSGRAADTQYFGPGTRLTVL.

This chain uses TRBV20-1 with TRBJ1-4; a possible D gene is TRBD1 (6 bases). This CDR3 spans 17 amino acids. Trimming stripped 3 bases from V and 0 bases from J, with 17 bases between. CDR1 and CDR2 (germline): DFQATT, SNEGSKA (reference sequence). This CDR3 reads CSASRGAWTATNEKLFF. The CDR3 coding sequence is TGCAGTGCTAGTCGGGGGGCGTGGACTGCAACTAATGAAAAACTGTTTTTT.

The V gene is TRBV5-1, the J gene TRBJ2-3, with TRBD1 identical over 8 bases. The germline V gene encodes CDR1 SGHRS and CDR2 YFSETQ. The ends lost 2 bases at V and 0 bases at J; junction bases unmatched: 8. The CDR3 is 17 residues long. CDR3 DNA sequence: TGCGCCAGCAGCTTCTCCCTCAGGGGGCTGAGCACAGATACGCAGTATTTT. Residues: CASSFSLRGLSTDTQYF.

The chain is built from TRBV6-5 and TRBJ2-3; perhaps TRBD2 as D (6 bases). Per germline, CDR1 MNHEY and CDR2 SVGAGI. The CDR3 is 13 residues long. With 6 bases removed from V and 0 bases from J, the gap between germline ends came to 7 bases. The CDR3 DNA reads TGTGCCAGCAGGCTAGCGAGCACAGATACGCAGTATTTT. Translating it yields CASRLASTDTQYF.

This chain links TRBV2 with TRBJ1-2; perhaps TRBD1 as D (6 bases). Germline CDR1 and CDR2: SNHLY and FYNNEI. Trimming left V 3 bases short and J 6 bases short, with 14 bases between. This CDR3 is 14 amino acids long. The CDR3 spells CASSDRGPGNGYTF. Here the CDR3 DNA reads TGTGCCAGCAGTGACAGGGGCCCGGGAAATGGCTACACCTTC.

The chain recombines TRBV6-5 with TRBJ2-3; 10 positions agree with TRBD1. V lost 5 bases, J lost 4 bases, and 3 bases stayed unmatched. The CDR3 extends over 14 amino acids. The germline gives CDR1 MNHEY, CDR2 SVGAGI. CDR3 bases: TGTGCCAGCAGTAGGGACAGGGGTCCAGATACGCAGTATTTT. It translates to CASSRDRGPDTQYF.

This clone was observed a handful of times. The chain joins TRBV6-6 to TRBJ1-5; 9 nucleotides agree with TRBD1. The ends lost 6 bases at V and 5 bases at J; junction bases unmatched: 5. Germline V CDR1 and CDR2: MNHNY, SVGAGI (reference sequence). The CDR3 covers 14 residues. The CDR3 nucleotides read TGTGCCAGCAGGCCGGGACAGGGTTATCAGCCCCAGCATTTT. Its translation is CASRPGQGYQPQHF.

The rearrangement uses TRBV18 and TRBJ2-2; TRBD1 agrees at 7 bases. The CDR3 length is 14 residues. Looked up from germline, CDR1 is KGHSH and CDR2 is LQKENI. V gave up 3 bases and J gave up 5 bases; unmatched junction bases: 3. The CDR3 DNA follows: TGTGCCAGCTCACCTCGACAGGGAACCGGGGAGCTGTTTTTT. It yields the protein CASSPRQGTGELFF.

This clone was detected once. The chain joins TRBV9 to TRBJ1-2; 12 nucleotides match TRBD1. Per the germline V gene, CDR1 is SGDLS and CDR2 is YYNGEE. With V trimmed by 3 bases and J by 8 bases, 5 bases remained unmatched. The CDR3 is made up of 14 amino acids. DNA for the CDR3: TGTGCCAGCAGCGGAGGGACAGGGGGCTTGGGCTACACCTTC. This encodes CASSGGTGGLGYTF.